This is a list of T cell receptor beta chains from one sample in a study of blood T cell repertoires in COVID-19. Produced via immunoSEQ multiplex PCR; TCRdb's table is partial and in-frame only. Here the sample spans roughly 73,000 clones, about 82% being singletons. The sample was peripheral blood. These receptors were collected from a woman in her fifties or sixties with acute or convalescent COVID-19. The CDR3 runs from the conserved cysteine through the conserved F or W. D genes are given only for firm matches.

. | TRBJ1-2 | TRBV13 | CASSRRTDLNYGYTF
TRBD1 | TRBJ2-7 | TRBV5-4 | CASSFGTGLRGQYF
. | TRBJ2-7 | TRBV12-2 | CASRSPASGNVIEQYF
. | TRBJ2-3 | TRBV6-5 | CASSLQGYTDTQYF
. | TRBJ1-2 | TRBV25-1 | CASSTTRGGETYGYTF
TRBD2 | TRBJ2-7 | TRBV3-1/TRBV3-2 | CASSRLAGLSYEQYF
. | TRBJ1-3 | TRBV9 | CASSVGTIGNTIYF
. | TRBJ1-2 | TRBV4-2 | CASSQAMSGSNYGYTF
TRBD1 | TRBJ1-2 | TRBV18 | CASSPGQDLGYTF
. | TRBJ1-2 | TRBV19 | CASSKGHKSNYGYTF
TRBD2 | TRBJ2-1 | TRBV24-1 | CATSDLVSGGYNEQFF
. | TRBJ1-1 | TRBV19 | CASSTRAPPNTEAFF
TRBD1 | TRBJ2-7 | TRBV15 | CATSLGTDYEQYF
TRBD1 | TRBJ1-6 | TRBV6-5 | CASRAGQGNNSPLHF
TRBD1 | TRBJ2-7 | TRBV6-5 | CASSKWDSYEQYF
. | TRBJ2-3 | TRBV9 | CASSVVGQDTDTQYF
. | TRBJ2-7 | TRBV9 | CASSPFDGVSDYEQYF
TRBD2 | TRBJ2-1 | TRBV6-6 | CASSLGTSGSDEQFF
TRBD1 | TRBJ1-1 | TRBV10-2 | CASSESILEGASAAEAFF
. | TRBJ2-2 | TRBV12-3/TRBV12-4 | CASSLSPGELFF
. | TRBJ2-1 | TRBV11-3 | CASSHKDTKINEQFF
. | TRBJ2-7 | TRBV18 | CASSPRGTKGAGGNEQYF
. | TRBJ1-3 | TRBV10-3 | CATKTGTSGNTIYF
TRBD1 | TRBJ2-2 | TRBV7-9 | CASSPRGQPTGELFF
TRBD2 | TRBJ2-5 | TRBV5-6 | CASNPGGSGTQYF
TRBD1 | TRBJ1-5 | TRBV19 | CASRKTGYQPQHF
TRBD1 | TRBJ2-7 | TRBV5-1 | CASSYGTVNYEQYF
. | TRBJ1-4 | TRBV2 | CASRAPGGTNEKLFF
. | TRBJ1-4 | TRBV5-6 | CASSFGINRANEKLFF
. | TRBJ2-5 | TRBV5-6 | CASSFGGGKIQETQYF
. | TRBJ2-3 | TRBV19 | CATAPGNTDTQYF
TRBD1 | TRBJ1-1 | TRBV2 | CASRKIVQGAIRTEAFF
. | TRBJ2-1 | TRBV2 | CASSVLSGASNEQFF
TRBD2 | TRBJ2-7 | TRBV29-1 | CSGGGDSYEQYF
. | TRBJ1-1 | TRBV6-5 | CASSYVRGTEAFF
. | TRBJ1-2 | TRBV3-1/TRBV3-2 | CASRASIGAGYTF
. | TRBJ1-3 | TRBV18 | CASSPPSNSGNTIYF
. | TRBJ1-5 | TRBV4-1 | CASSRTDNKGQPQHF
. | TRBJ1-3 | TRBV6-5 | CATLRDPSGNTIYF
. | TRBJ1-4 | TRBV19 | CASSRRETNEKLFF
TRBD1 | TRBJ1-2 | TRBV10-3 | CAISERGTGEGYGYTF
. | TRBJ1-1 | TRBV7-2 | CASSWAWGDTEAFF
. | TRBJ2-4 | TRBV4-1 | CASSQVQVSAKNIQYF
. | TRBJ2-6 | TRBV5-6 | CASSLLGRGANVLTF
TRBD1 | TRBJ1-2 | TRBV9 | CASSANQDREEGYGYTF
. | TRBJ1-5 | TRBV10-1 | CATLRGNGNQPQHF
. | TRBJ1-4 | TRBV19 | CASSMTFHRVDEKLFF
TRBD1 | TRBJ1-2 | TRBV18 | CASSRGQGEGYTF
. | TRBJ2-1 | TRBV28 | CASSSIRGSSYNEQFF
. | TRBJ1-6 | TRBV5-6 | CASSLRQVRNSPLHF
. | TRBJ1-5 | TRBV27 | CASSLTVSNQPQHF
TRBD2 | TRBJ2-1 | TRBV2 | CASSETSGSEQFF
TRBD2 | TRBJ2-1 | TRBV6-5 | CASRIAGGPNNEQFF
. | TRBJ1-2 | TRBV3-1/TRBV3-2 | CASSLGNGGLNYGYTF
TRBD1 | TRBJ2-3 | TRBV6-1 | CASSDRDRAQYF